This T cell receptor (beta chain) emerged from a study of T cell clonality in common variable immunodeficiency. Whole-study results and caveats: Fewer deletions and N-nucleotide insertions were reportedly seen in common variable immunodeficiency TCR beta sequences. CVID subjects had higher TCRbeta clonality than healthy controls, most marked in about a third.

TCRdb keeps only in-frame clones here, not all; method: immunoSEQ multiplex PCR. The data show about 35,000 clones, with none appearing a single time. Patients and controls were mostly of Caucasian heritage. This clone was observed a few times. Its antigen is currently unknown. From the germline J gene comes the end of the CDR3, since the read stops 3 residues before it. From germline, CDR1 is KGHSH and CDR2 LQKENI. V gave up 3 bases and J gave up 6 bases, with 14 bases separating them. The CDR3 runs to 14 residues. The sequence derives from a person aged 18-69 years in good health. The specimen was peripheral blood mononuclear cells. The rearrangement links TRBV18 to TRBJ1-1; D uncertain. The CDR3 is CASSPPIPGSEAFF. The DNA read from the CDR3 is TGTGCCAGCTCACCTCCGATCCCCGGGTCTGAA.